This T cell receptor beta chain derives from a study of blood T cells in healthy people across ages. A second PCR of 7 to 11 cycles used a sample-barcoded 5' primer and a J-beta primer mix. TCRdb passed the 5' RACE reads through MiXCR, listing each CDR3 protein once. The sample lists 750,000 to 850,000 distinct CDR3 sequences, around 25% occurring once. The germline V and J ends were trimmed by 3 bases and 0 bases, with 9 bases remaining between them. The CDR3 length is 16 residues. Germline CDR1 reads MNHEY; CDR2 reads SVGAGI. Isolation per sample recovered at least 7 million PBMCs. This sample also appeared in a second study, on T cells of mothers and their children.

The TCR comes from a boy between 10 and 17 years old in good health. The specimen was blood. The genes are TRBV6-5 and TRBJ1-6; no clear D gene. For the CDR3, the DNA is TGTGCCAGCAGTTATACGGTAGTCTCCTATAATTCACCCCTCCACTTT. This gives the protein CASSYTVVSYNSPLHF.